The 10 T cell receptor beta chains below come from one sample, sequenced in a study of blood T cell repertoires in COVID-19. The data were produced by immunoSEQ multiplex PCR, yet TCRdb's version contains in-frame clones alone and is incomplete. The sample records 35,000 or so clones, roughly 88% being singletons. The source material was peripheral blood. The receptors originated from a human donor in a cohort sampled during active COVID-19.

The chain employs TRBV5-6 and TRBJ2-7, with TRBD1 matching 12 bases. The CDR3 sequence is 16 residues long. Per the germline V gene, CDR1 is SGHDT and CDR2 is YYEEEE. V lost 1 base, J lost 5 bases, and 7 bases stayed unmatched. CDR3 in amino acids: CASSLLVGTGGDEQYF. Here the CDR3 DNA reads TGTGCCAGCAGCTTGTTGGTCGGGACAGGGGGCGACGAGCAGTACTTC.

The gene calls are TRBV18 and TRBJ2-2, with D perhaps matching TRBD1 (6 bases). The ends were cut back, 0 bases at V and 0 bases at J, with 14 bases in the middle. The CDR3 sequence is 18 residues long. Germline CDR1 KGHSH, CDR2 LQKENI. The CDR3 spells CASSPPGGFGANTGELFF. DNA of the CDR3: TGTGCCAGCTCACCACCAGGGGGTTTTGGCGCGAACACCGGGGAGCTGTTTTTT. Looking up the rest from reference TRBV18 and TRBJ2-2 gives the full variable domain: NAGVMQNPRHLVRRRGQEARLRCSPMKGHSHVYWYRQLPEEGLKFMVYLQKENIIDESGMPKERFSAEFPKEGPSILRIQQVVRGDSAAYFCASSPPGGFGANTGELFFGEGSRLTVL.

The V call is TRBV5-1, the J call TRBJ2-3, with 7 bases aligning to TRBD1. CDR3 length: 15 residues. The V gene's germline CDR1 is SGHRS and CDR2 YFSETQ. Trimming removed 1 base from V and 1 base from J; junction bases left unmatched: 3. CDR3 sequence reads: CASSLSGQRTDTQYF. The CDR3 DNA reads TGCGCCAGCAGCTTGTCGGGACAGCGCACAGATACGCAGTATTTT.

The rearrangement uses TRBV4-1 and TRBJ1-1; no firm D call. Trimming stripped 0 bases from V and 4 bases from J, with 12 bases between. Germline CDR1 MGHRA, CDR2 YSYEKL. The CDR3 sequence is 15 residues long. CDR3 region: CASSQDGRFATEAFF. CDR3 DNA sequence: TGCGCCAGCAGCCAAGATGGCAGGTTTGCCACTGAAGCTTTCTTT.

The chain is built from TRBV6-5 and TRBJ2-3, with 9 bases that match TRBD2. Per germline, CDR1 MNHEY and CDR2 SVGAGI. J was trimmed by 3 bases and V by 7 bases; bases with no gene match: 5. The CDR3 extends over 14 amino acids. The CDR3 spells CASTRGLATDTQYF. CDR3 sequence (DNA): TGTGCCAGCACCAGGGGACTAGCAACAGATACGCAGTATTTT.

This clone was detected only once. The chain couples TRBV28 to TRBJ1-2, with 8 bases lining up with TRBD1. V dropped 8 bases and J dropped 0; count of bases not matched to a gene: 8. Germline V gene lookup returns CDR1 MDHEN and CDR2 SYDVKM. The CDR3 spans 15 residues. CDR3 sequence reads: CASFRGRVPNYGYTF. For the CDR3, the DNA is TGTGCCAGCTTCAGGGGGCGGGTACCTAACTATGGCTACACCTTC.

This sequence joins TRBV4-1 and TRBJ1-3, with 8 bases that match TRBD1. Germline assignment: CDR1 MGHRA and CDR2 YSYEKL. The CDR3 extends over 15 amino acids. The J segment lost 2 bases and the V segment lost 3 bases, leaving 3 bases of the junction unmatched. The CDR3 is CASSQKQGAGNTIYF. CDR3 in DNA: TGCGCCAGCAGCCAGAAACAGGGGGCTGGAAACACCATATATTTT.

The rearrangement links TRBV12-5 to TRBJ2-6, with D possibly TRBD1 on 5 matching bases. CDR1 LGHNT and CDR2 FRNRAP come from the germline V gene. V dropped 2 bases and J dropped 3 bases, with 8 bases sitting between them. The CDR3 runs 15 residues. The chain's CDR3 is CASGLPRDGANVLTF. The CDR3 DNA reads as TGTGCTAGTGGTTTGCCCAGGGATGGGGCCAACGTCCTGACTTTC.

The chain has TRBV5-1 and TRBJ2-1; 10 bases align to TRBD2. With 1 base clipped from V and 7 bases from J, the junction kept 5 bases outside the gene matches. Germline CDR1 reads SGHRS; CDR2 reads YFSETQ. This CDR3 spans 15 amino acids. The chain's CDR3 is CASSLPSGSRNEQFF. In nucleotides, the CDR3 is TGCGCCAGCAGCTTGCCTAGCGGGAGTCGAAATGAGCAGTTCTTC.

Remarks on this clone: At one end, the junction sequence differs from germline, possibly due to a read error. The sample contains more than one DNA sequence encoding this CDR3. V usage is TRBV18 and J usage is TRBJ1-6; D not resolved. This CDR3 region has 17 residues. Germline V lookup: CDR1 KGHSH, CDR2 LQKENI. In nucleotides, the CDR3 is TGTGCCAGCTCACCGAGGCGGGTTTCTCCGGATAACTCACCCCTCCACTTT. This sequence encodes CASSPRRVSPDNSPLHF.